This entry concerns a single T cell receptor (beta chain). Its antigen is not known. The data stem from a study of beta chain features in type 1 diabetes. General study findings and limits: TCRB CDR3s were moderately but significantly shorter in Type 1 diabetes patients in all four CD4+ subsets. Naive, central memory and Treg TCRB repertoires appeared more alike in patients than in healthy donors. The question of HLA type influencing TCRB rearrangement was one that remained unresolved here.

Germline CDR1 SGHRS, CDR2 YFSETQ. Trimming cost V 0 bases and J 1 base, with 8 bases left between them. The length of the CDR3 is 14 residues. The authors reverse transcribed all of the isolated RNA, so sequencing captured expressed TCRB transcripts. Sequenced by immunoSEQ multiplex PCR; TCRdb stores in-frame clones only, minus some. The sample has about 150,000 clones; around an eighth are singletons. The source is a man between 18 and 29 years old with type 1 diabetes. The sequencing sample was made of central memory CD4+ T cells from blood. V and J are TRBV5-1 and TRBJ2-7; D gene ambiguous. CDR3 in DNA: TGCGCCAGCAGCTTGGCCGGGCGATCCTACGAGCAGTACTTC. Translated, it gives CASSLAGRSYEQYF. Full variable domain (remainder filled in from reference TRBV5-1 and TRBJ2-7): KAGVTQTPRYLIKTRGQQVTLSCSPISGHRSVSWYQQTPGQGLQFLFEYFSETQRNKGNFPGRFSGRQFSNSRSEMNVSTLELGDSALYLCASSLAGRSYEQYFGPGTRLTVT.